Listed below are T cell receptor beta chains from one sample, sequenced in a study of blood T cell repertoires in COVID-19. Repertoires were generated with immunoSEQ multiplex PCR, while TCRdb's copy carries only in-frame clones and drops some. The data hold around 220,000 clones, with about 89% observed a single time. Sequenced material: PBMCs or T cells enriched from blood (not recorded which). These receptors were taken from a woman under 30 who had recovered from COVID-19. Each CDR3 is given without its conserved first and last residue. A D gene is named only where the DNA matches it firmly.

V gene	J gene	D gene	CDR3 protein
TRBV15	TRBJ2-5	TRBD2	ATSRDGLAGETQY
TRBV11-3	TRBJ2-5	-	ASSLGREETQY
TRBV6-1	TRBJ1-4	TRBD1	ASSDVRGNEKLF
TRBV12-3/TRBV12-4	TRBJ1-5	-	ASSFRVNQPQH
TRBV9	TRBJ1-2	-	ASSVATEGRGYT
TRBV7-8	TRBJ2-2	-	ASSLGAIRNTGELF
TRBV11-2	TRBJ1-1	TRBD1	ASSEMGQYTNTEAF
TRBV13	TRBJ2-2	-	ASSLERGLNTGELF
TRBV28	TRBJ1-2	-	ASRQTGSRGYGYT
TRBV19	TRBJ2-6	-	ASYPGSYLSGANVLT
TRBV7-3	TRBJ2-7	TRBD1	ASSYTSGTGGNEQY
TRBV28	TRBJ2-3	TRBD1	ASYTWGQGTDTQY
TRBV9	TRBJ1-1	TRBD1	ASSPGTVVEAF